The 14 T cell receptor beta chains given below trace back to one sample, sequenced in a study of neurological immune-mediated disorders. TCRdb recomputed calls from the 5' RACE reads with MiXCR, one row per CDR3 protein. The repertoire has roughly 66,000 distinct CDR3 sequences, 4.8% of them found once; the top ten carry roughly 2%. Sequenced sample: PBMCs. Source of these receptors: a woman in her 70s with multiple sclerosis.

The table lists this clonotype with many counts. This rearrangement joins TRBV5-1 to TRBJ2-7; 9 bases are shared with TRBD1. Germline assignment: CDR1 SGHRS and CDR2 YFSETQ. The CDR3 contains 15 residues. V dropped 4 bases and J dropped 5; count of bases not matched to a gene: 10. The CDR3 sequence: CASSRGQGKSHEQYF. DNA for the CDR3: TGCGCCAGCAGCCGAGGACAGGGGAAGTCCCACGAGCAGTACTTC.

There are many counts of this clonotype. The V and J genes are TRBV20-1 and TRBJ2-7; 7 bases map to TRBD2. Trimming took 2 bases from V and 3 from J; bases not matched to a gene: 4. Germline values: CDR1 DFQATT, CDR2 SNEGSKA (reference sequence). The length of the CDR3 is 13 residues. This CDR3 reads CSARTAGVYEQYF. CDR3 bases: TGCAGTGCTAGAACCGCGGGAGTCTACGAGCAGTACTTC.

This sequence joins TRBV10-2 and TRBJ1-3, with D tentatively TRBD1 (5 bases). CDR3 length equals 15 residues. V was clipped by 4 bases and J by 4 bases, with 14 bases between them. CDR1 and CDR2 (germline): WSHSY, SAAADI. The CDR3 DNA reads as TGCGCCAGCAGTGGACCCTGGGGCGCAGGAAACACCATATATTTT. Translation gives CASSGPWGAGNTIYF.

This clonotype was seen more than once but under ten times. CDR3 sequence: CATSDWREKQFF. The CDR3 region has the DNA TGTGCCACCAGTGATTGGAGGGAGAAGCAGTTCTTC. The chain uses TRBV24-1 and TRBJ2-1, with D perhaps matching TRBD2 (6 bases). The V gene's germline CDR1 is KGHDR and CDR2 SFDVKD. V was clipped by 2 bases and J by 11 bases, with 9 bases between them. The CDR3 length is 12 residues.

This clonotype came up many times. V is TRBV7-2 and J is TRBJ1-2; D is unclear. Germline V gene sequence: CDR1 SGHTA, CDR2 FQGNSA. Trimming removed 5 bases at V and 4 bases at J, with 17 bases between. The length of the CDR3 is 15 residues. The CDR3 region has the DNA TGTGCCAGCAGCCCTGACTTGACGGTTTTCTATGGCTACACCTTC. Its protein is CASSPDLTVFYGYTF.

This clonotype was recorded at least ten times. The V and J genes are TRBV6-5 and TRBJ2-7; the D gene is possibly TRBD2 (6 bases). Germline assignment: CDR1 MNHEY and CDR2 SVGAGI. The CDR3 runs to 13 residues. V was pared by 8 bases and J by 4 bases, with 15 bases between. CDR3 nucleotide sequence: TGTGCCAGCGGCGGCGGGGCCGGGTACGAGCAGTACTTC. Translation gives CASGGGAGYEQYF.

The chain is built from TRBV11-3 and TRBJ2-1; D may be TRBD2 (6 bases). The CDR3 runs to 14 residues. Germline V gives CDR1 SGHNT, CDR2 YENEEA. V was pared by 5 bases and J by 11 bases, with 19 bases between. The CDR3 DNA follows: TGTGCCAGCAGCCAAGAGGGAGGCTTAAAACAGCAGTTCTTC. It yields the protein CASSQEGGLKQQFF.

This clonotype was seen many times. The chain links TRBV5-1 to TRBJ1-1; D gene uncertain. Looked up from germline, CDR1 is SGHRS and CDR2 is YFSETQ. This CDR3 is built from 14 residues. The V end was cut by 1 base, the J end by 3 bases, with 10 bases between. This chain's CDR3 is CASSLTRLDTEAFF. CDR3 in DNA: TGCGCCAGCAGCTTGACGAGGTTGGACACTGAAGCTTTCTTT.

This clonotype was observed many times. The chain recombines TRBV4-2 with TRBJ1-6; D is unresolved. The V and J ends lost 0 bases and 9 bases respectively, with 6 bases between them. Per the germline V gene, CDR1 is LGHNA and CDR2 is YNFKEQ. CDR3 length: 13 residues. CDR3 sequence: CASSQERSSPLHF. The CDR3 DNA is TGTGCCAGCAGCCAAGAACGAAGTTCACCCCTCCACTTT.

The chain links TRBV20-1 to TRBJ1-1; no clear D gene. The CDR3 is 14 residues long. CDR1 and CDR2 from the germline V gene are DFQATT and SNEGSKA (reference sequence). Trimming pared 5 bases from V and 1 base from J, leaving 14 bases between. The CDR3 is CSALSGPANTEAFF. The CDR3 DNA is TGCAGTGCTTTATCGGGCCCAGCGAACACTGAAGCTTTCTTT.

This clonotype was recorded many times. V gene TRBV6-2 or TRBV6-3 combines with J gene TRBJ1-5; possible D gene TRBD1, 6 bases. Trimming left V 2 bases short and J 4 bases short, with 12 bases between. Germline lookup yields CDR1 MNHEY and CDR2 SVGEGT. The CDR3 is 15 amino acids. DNA of the CDR3: TGTGCCAGCAGTTACACAGGGCGAGGGAATCAGCCCCAGCATTTT. It encodes CASSYTGRGNQPQHF.

This clonotype was detected many times. V and J are TRBV6-6 and TRBJ2-1; the match to TRBD2 covers 9 bases. The trim removed 2 bases at V and 5 bases at J, leaving 4 bases unmatched. The CDR3 extends over 15 amino acids. CDR1 and CDR2 (germline): MNHNY, SVGAGI (reference sequence). For the CDR3, the DNA is TGTGCCAGCAGTTACCATAGGACTAGCGACAATGAGCAGTTCTTC. Translation: CASSYHRTSDNEQFF.

This clonotype was counted ten times or more. The J gene is TRBJ1-2, the V gene TRBV7-9, with TRBD1 matching over 8 bases. The CDR3 runs 14 residues. Unmatched junction bases numbered 6, after V lost 1 base and J lost 8 bases. Germline V lookup: CDR1 SEHNR, CDR2 FQNEAQ (reference sequence). CDR3 DNA: TGTGCCAGCAGCTTAGGGGGGACAGGTCCCGGCTACACCTTC. This encodes CASSLGGTGPGYTF.

This clonotype was counted at least ten times. J is TRBJ2-7 and V is TRBV20-1; a weak D match, TRBD2 (6 bases). V was trimmed by 0 bases and J by 5 bases, leaving 14 bases between them. CDR1 DFQATT and CDR2 SNEGSKA come from the germline V gene (reference sequence). The CDR3 extends over 14 amino acids. The CDR3 region has the DNA TGCAGTGCTAGAGATGAGGGAGGACTCCACGAGCAGTACTTC. It yields the protein CSARDEGGLHEQYF.